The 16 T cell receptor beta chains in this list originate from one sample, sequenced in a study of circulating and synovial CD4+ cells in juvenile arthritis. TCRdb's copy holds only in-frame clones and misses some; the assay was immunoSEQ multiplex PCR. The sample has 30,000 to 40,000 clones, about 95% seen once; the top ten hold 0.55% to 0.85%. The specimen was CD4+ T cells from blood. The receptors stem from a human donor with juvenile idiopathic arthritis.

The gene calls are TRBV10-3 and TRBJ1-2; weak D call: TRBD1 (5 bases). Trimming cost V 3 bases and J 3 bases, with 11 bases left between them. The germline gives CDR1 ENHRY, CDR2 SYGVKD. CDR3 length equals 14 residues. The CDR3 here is CAISERGGDYGYTF. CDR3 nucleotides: TGTGCCATCAGTGAACGGGGGGGAGACTATGGCTACACCTTC.

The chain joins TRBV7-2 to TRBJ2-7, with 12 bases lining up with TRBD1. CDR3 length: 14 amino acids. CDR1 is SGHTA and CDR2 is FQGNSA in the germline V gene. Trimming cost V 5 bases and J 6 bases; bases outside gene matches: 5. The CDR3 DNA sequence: TGTGCCAGCAGCCCCAGGGACAGGGGGCTCGAGCAGTACTTC. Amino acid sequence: CASSPRDRGLEQYF.

CDR3 in amino acids: CASSQVGDSRQKETQYF. CDR3 sequence (DNA): TGTGCCAGCAGCCAAGTCGGGGACTCCCGTCAGAAAGAGACCCAGTACTTC. The V gene is TRBV4-2, the J gene TRBJ2-5; possibly TRBD2 for D (6 bases). Looked up from germline, CDR1 is LGHNA and CDR2 is YNFKEQ. V was cut by 1 base and J by 3 bases, with 18 bases left in between. This CDR3 is built from 17 residues.

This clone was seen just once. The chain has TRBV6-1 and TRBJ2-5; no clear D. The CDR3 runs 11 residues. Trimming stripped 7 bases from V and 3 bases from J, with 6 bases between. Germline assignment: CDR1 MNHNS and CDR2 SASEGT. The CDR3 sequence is CASTQKETQYF. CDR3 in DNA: TGTGCCAGCACTCAGAAAGAGACCCAGTACTTC.

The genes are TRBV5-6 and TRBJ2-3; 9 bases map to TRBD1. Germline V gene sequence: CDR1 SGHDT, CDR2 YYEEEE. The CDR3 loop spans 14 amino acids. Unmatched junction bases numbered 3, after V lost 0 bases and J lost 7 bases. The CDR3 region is CASSLGTGVHTQYF. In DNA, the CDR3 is TGTGCCAGCAGCTTGGGGACAGGGGTACATACGCAGTATTTT.

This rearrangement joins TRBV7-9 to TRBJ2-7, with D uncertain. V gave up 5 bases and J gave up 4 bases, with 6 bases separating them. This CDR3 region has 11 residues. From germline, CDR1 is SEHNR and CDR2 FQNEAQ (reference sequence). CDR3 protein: CASSPQYEQYF. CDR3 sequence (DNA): TGTGCCAGCAGCCCTCAGTACGAGCAGTACTTC.

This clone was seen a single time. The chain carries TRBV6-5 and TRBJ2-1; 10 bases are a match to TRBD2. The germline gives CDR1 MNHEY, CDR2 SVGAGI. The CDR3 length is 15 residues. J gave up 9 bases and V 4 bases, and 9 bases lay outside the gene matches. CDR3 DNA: TGTGCCAGCAGTTCCCTAGCGGGAGCTCCGGGTGAGCAGTTCTTC. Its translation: CASSSLAGAPGEQFF.

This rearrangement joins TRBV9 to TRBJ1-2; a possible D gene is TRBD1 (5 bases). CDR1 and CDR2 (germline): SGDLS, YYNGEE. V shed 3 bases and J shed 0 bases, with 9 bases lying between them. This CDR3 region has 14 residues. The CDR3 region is CASSDGGTNYGYTF. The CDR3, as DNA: TGTGCCAGCAGCGACGGGGGAACTAACTATGGCTACACCTTC.

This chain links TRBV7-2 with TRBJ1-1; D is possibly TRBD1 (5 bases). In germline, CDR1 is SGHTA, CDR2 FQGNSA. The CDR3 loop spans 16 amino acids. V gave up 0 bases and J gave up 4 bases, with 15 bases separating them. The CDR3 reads CASSLAGGRVPTEAFF. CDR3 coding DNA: TGTGCCAGCAGCTTAGCTGGCGGCAGGGTCCCCACTGAAGCTTTCTTT.

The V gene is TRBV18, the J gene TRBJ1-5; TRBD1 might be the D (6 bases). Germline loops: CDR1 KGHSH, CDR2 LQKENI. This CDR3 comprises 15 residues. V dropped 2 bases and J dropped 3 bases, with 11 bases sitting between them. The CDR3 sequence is CASSPFGTNNQPQHF. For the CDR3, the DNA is TGTGCCAGCTCACCATTCGGGACAAACAATCAGCCCCAGCATTTT.

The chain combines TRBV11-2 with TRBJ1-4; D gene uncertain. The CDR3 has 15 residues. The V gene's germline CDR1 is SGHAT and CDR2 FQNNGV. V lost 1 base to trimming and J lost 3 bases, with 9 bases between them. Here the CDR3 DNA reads TGTGCCAGCAGCTTAGGGCGGGCGGCTAATGAAAAACTGTTTTTT. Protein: CASSLGRAANEKLFF.

The CDR3 region has the DNA TGTGCCAGCTCCGGCCAGGGAAGCGTCTACAATGAGCAGTTCTTC. It specifies CASSGQGSVYNEQFF. J is TRBJ2-1 and V is TRBV2; perhaps TRBD1 as D (5 bases). V was clipped by 8 bases and J by 3 bases, with 17 bases between them. The CDR3 spans 15 residues. Germline V lookup: CDR1 SNHLY, CDR2 FYNNEI.

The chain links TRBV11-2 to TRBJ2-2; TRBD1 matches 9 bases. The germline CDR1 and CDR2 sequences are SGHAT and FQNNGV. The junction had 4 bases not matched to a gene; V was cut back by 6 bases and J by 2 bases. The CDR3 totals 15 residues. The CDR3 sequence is CASRRTGVNTGELFF. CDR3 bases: TGTGCCAGCAGGAGGACAGGGGTCAACACCGGGGAGCTGTTTTTT.

In DNA form, the CDR3 reads TGTGCCACCAGCAGCCCCGGACAGGGCCCCTACAATGAGCAGTTCTTC. Translating gives CATSSPGQGPYNEQFF. The gene calls are TRBV15 and TRBJ2-1, with 8 nucleotides matching TRBD1. CDR1 and CDR2 (germline): LNHNV, YYDKDF (reference sequence). This CDR3 has 16 residues. The ends lost 3 bases at V and 2 bases at J; junction bases unmatched: 6. The full variable domain, completed using reference TRBV15 and TRBJ2-1, is DAMVIQNPRYQVTQFGKPVTLSCSQTLNHNVMYWYQQKSSQAPKLLFHYYDKDFNNEADTPDNFQSRRPNTSFCFLDIRSPGLGDTAMYLCATSSPGQGPYNEQFFGPGTRLTVL.

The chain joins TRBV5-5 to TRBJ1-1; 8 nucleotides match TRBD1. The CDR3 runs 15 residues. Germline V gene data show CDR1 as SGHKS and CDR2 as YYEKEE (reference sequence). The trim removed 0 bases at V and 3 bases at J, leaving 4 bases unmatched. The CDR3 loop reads CASSLAPGGHTEAFF. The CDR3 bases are TGTGCCAGCAGCTTGGCCCCAGGGGGCCACACTGAAGCTTTCTTT.

The CDR3 reads CASSLALLRTIKANYGYTF. CDR3 nucleotides: TGTGCCAGCAGCTTAGCGCTTTTACGGACAATCAAGGCTAACTATGGCTACACCTTC. The gene calls are TRBV7-9 and TRBJ1-2; tentatively, D is TRBD1 (5 bases). The CDR3 is 19 residues long. Germline V lookup: CDR1 SEHNR, CDR2 FQNEAQ (reference sequence). V lost 0 bases and J lost 0, with 20 bases in between.